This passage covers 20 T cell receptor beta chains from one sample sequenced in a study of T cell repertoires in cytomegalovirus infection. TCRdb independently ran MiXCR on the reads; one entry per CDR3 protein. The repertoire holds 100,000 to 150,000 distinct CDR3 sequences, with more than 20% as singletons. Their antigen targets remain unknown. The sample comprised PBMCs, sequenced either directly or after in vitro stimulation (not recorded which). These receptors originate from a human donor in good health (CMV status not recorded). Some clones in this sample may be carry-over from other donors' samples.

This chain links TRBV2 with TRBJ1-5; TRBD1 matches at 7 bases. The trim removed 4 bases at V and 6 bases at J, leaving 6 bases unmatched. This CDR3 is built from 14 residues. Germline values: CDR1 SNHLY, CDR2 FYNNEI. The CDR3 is CASSGQGGSQPQHF. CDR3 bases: TGTGCCAGCAGTGGACAGGGAGGAAGTCAGCCCCAGCATTTT.

The DNA for the CDR3 is TGTGCCAGCAGTTTATCGGGACAGGGGTTTCAGCCCCAGCATTTT. It specifies CASSLSGQGFQPQHF. This chain connects TRBV28 to TRBJ1-5; 10 nucleotides line up with TRBD1. V dropped 1 base and J dropped 6; count of bases not matched to a gene: 3. This CDR3 is built from 15 residues. CDR1 and CDR2 (germline): MDHEN, SYDVKM.

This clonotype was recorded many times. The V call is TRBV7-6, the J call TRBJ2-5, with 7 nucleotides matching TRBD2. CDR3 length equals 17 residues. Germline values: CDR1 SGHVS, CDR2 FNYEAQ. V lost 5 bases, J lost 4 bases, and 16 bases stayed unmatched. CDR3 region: CASSPRFGSGSTETQYF. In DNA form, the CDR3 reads TGTGCCAGCAGCCCCCGTTTTGGTAGCGGGTCGACAGAGACCCAGTACTTC.

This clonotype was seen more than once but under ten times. CDR3 sequence: CASRSGTLQLNTEAFF. CDR3 nucleotide sequence: TGTGCCAGCAGGTCCGGGACACTCCAATTGAACACTGAAGCTTTCTTT. This chain joins TRBV7-9 and TRBJ1-1, with TRBD1 as a possible D gene (6 bases). Germline V CDR1 and CDR2: SEHNR, FQNEAQ (reference sequence). V was trimmed by 6 bases and J by 0 bases, leaving 17 bases between them. The CDR3 totals 16 residues. Based on the CDR3 plus reference TRBV7-9 and TRBJ1-1, the full variable domain is DTGVSQNPRHKITKRGQNVTFRCDPISEHNRLYWYRQTLGQGPEFLTYFQNEAQLEKSRLLSDRFSAERPKGSFSTLEIQRTEQGDSAMYLCASRSGTLQLNTEAFFGQGTRLTVV.

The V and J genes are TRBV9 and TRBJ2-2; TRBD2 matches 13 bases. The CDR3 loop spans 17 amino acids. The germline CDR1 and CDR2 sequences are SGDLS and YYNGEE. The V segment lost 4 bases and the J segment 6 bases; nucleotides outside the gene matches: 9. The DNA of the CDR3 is TGTGCCAGCAGCCCAGGACTAGCGGGAGATCGACCCGGGGAGCTGTTTTTT. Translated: CASSPGLAGDRPGELFF. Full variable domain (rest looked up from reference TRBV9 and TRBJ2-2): DSGVTQTPKHLITATGQRVTLRCSPRSGDLSVYWYQQSLDQGLQFLIQYYNGEERAKGNILERFSAQQFPDLHSELNLSSLELGDSALYFCASSPGLAGDRPGELFFGEGSRLTVL.

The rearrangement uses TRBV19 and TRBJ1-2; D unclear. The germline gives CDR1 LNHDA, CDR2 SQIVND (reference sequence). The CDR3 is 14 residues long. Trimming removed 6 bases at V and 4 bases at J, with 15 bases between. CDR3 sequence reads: CASSPGPGRYGYTF. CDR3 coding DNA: TGTGCCAGTAGCCCCGGGCCCGGCCGCTATGGCTACACCTTC.

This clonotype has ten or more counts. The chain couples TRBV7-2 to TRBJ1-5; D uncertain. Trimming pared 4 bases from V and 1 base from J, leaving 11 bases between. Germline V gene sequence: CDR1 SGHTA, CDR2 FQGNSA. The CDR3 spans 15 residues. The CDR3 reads CASSYQDISNQPQHF. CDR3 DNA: TGTGCCAGCAGCTACCAAGACATAAGCAATCAGCCCCAGCATTTT.

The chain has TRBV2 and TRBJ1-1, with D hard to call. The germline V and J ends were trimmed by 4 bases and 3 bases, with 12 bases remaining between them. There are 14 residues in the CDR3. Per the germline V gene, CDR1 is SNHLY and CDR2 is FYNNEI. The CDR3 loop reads CASSGTRADTEAFF. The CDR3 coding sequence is TGTGCCAGCAGTGGGACGAGGGCGGACACTGAAGCTTTCTTT.

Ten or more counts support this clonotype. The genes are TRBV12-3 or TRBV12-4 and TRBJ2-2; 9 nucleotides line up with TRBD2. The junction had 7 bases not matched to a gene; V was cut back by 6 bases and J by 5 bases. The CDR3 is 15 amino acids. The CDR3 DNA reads TGTGCCAGCAGATATAGCGGGAGTGGTACCGGGGAGCTGTTTTTT. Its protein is CASRYSGSGTGELFF.

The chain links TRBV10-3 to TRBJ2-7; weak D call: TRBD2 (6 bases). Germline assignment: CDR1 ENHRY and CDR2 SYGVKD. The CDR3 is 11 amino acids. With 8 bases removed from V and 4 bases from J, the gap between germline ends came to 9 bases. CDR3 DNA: TGTGCCATCTTGGGGGGTTACGAGCAGTACTTC. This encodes CAILGGYEQYF.

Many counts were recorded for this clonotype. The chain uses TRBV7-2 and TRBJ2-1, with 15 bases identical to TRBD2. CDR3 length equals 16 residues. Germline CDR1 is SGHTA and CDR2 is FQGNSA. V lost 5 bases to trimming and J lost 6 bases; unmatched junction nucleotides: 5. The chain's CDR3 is CASSPWTSGGGNEQFF. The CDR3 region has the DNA TGTGCCAGCAGCCCCTGGACTAGCGGGGGGGGCAATGAGCAGTTCTTC.

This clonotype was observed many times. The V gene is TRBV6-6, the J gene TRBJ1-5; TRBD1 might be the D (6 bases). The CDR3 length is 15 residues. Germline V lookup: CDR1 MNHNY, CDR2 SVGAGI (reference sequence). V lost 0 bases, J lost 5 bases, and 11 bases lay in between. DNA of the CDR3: TGTGCCAGCAGTTACTCGACTGGGGGCGATCAGCCCCAGCATTTT. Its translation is CASSYSTGGDQPQHF.

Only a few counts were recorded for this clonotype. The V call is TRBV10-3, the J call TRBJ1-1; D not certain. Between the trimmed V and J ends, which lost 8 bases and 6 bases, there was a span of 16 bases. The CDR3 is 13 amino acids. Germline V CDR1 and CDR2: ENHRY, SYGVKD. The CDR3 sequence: CAISPGGQAEAFF. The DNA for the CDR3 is TGTGCCATCTCGCCGGGAGGTCAGGCTGAAGCTTTCTTT.

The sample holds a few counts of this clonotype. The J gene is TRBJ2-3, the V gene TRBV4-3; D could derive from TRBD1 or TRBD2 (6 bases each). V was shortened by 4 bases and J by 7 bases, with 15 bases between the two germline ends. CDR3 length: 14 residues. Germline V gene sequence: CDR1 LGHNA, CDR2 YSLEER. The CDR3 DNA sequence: TGCGCCAGCAGCCCAGTCAAAGGGGGGAATACGCAGTATTTT. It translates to CASSPVKGGNTQYF.

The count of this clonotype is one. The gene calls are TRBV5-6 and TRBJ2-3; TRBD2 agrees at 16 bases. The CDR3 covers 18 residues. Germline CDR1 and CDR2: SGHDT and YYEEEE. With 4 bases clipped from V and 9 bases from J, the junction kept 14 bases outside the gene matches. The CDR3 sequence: CASSLGRGTSGRADTQYF. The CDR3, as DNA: TGTGCCAGCAGCCTCGGACGCGGGACTAGCGGGAGGGCCGACACGCAGTATTTT.

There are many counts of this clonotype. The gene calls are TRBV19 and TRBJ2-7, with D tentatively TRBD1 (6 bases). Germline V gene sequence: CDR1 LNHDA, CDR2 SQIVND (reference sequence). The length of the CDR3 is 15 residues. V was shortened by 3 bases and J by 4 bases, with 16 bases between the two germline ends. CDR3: CASSISRGLRYEQYF. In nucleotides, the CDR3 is TGTGCCAGTAGTATCAGCAGGGGCCTTCGTTACGAGCAGTACTTC.

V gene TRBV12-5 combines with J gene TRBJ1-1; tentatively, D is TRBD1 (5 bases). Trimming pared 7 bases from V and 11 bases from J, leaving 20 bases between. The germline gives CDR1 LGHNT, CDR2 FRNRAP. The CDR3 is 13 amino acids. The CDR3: CASARPDTGRAFF. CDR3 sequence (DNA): TGTGCTAGTGCCCGCCCTGACACAGGCAGGGCTTTCTTT.

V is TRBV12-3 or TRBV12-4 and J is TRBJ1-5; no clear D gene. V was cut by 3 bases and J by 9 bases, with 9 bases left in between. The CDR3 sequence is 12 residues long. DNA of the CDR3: TGTGCCAGCAGTTTTGGAGTGGGGCCCCAGCATTTT. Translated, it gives CASSFGVGPQHF.

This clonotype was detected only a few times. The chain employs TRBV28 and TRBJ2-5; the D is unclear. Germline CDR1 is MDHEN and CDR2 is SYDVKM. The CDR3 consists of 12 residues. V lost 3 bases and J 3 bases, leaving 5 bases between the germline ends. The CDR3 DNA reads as TGTGCCAGCAGTTTTTCCGAAGAGACCCAGTACTTC. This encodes CASSFSEETQYF.

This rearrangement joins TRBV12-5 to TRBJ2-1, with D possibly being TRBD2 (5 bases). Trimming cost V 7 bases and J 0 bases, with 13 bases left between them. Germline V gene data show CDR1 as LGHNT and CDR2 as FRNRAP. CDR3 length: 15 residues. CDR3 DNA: TGTGCTAGTGCCCCGGGGATATCCTCCTACAATGAGCAGTTCTTC. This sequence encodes CASAPGISSYNEQFF.